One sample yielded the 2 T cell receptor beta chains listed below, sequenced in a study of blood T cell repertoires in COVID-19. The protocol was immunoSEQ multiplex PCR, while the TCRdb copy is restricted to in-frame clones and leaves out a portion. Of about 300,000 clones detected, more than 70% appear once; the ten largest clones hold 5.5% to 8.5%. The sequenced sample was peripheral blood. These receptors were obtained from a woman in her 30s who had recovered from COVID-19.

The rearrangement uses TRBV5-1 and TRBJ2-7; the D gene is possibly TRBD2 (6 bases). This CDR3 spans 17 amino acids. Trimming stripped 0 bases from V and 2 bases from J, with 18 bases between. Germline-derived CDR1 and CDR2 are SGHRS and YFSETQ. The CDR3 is CASSLGGGTERTYEQYF. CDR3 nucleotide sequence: TGCGCCAGCAGCTTGGGAGGCGGGACGGAACGGACCTACGAGCAGTACTTC.

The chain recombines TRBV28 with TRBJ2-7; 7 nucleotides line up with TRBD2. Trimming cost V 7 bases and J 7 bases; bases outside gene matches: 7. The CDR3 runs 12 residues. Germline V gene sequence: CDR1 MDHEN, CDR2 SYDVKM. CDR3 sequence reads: CASTSGRTEQYF. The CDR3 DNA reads TGTGCCAGCACCTCCGGGAGGACGGAGCAGTACTTC.